This T cell receptor (beta chain) was recorded in a study of blood T cells in healthy people across ages. A second PCR of 7 to 11 cycles used a sample-barcoded 5' primer and a J-beta primer mix. A template-switch adaptor with 12 random nucleotides tagged each cDNA molecule. One entry per CDR3 protein, called by TCRdb with MiXCR from the 5' RACE reads. The sample shows approximately 1,000,000 distinct CDR3 sequences, roughly two fifths of them seen only once. This CDR3 contains 15 residues. J lost 3 bases, V lost 7 bases, and 10 bases had no gene match. The sample holds many counts of this clonotype. As yet, its antigen is unknown. Study-level points and caveats: Strong correlation existed between TCR beta diversity and naive T cell percentage.

The receptor was derived from a man between 18 and 29 years old in good health. This chain joins TRBV12-3 or TRBV12-4 and TRBJ2-3, with TRBD2 matching 7 bases. Sequencing was carried out using blood. CDR3 nucleotide sequence: TGTGCCAGCAAAGAACCGGGACTACGGACAGATACGCAGTATTTT. Translated: CASKEPGLRTDTQYF.